The 10 T cell receptor beta chains below were found in one sample sequenced in a study of T cells in women clearing cervical HPV infection. Sequenced by immunoSEQ multiplex PCR; TCRdb stores in-frame clones only, minus some. The record lists approximately 30,000 clones, of which the ten most abundant hold roughly 3.5%. Input material: blood buffy coat. The source of these receptors is a woman aged 18-69 years with a cervical HPV16 infection that either progressed to CIN3+ or cleared (not recorded which).

To note about this clone: The DNA ends 3 residues before the CDR3 does, and the rest of the CDR3 is filled in from the germline J gene. The V gene is TRBV30, the J gene TRBJ2-3, with 10 bases fitting TRBD1. The CDR3 sequence is 15 residues long. Germline lookup yields CDR1 GTSNPN and CDR2 SVGIG (reference sequence). CDR3 region: CAWSRAGTGDQPQYF. The CDR3 DNA, read in part, is TGTGCCTGGAGCCGAGCCGGGACAGGGGATCAGCCG.

As regards this clone: Sequencing ends 3 residues short of the CDR3 end; the germline J gene provides the rest. V usage is TRBV6-2 or TRBV6-3 and J usage is TRBJ1-6; no reliable D call. Trimming shortened V by 0 bases and J by 11 bases, and 17 bases separated the two germline ends. CDR1 and CDR2 (germline): MNHEY, SVGEGT. The CDR3 loop spans 16 amino acids. The CDR3 bases that were read are TGTGCCAGCAGTTACTCTTCCGGGGAAGCCCCAGCACCC. As protein: CASSYSSGEAPAP. The whole CDR3 sequence is CASSYSSGEAPAPLHF.

As concerns this clone: The missing CDR3 end, 3 residues past where the read stops, is filled in from the germline J gene. This rearrangement joins TRBV7-9 to TRBJ1-2; 7 bases agree with TRBD1. In germline, CDR1 is SEHNR, CDR2 FQNEAQ (reference sequence). This CDR3 has 15 amino acids. The DNA read from the CDR3 is TGTGCCAGCAGCAGGACAGGTATCAGCTCCTACGAC. It yields the protein CASSRTGISSYD. The CDR3 in its entirety is CASSRTGISSYDYTF.

As for this clone: The read falls 3 residues short of the CDR3 end, and the missing part is taken from the germline J gene. This chain connects TRBV7-9 to TRBJ2-3; no clear D gene. Germline V gene sequence: CDR1 SEHNR, CDR2 FQNEAQ (reference sequence). Trimming shortened V by 5 bases and J by 5 bases, and 17 bases separated the two germline ends. This CDR3 contains 15 residues. CDR3: CASSRTLLPQDTQYF. The CDR3 DNA, read in part, is TGTGCCAGCAGCCGTACCCTTCTACCCCAAGATACG.

In regard to this clone: The read comes to an end 3 residues before the CDR3 does, leaving the germline J gene to fill in the end. This chain connects TRBV19 to TRBJ2-5; maybe TRBD2 (6 bases). Germline V lookup: CDR1 LNHDA, CDR2 SQIVND (reference sequence). V was clipped by 3 bases and J by 5 bases, with 19 bases between them. This CDR3 contains 16 residues. The CDR3 region is CASSISHSGGVETQYF. The sequenced CDR3 bases are TGTGCCAGTAGTATTTCTCACTCCGGCGGGGTCGAGACC.

Remarks on this clone: The CDR3 is cut off 3 residues early in the read; its end comes from the germline J gene. This chain uses TRBV7-3 with TRBJ2-2; D is perhaps TRBD2 (5 bases). The germline CDR1 and CDR2 sequences are SGHTA and FQGTGA. The CDR3 extends over 15 amino acids. V lost 2 bases and J lost 4, with 11 bases in between. The sequenced part of the CDR3 DNA is TGTGCCAGCAGCTTATCGTCCGGGGTCACCGGGGAG. This sequence encodes CASSLSSGVTGE. The full-length CDR3 reads as CASSLSSGVTGELFF.

CDR3 sequence: CASSEGTGGETQYF. The part of the CDR3 DNA that was read is TGTGCCAGCAGTGAAGGAACGGGGGGGGAGACC. This chain connects TRBV6-1 to TRBJ2-5; 8 bases map to TRBD2. The read finishes 3 residues shy of the CDR3 end, and the germline J gene is used to complete it. This CDR3 has 14 amino acids. After removal of 1 base from V and 5 bases from J, the junction contained 3 bases not matched to a gene. Germline CDR1 is MNHNS and CDR2 is SASEGT.

A word on this clone: The read halts 3 residues ahead of the CDR3 end, with the missing end drawn from the germline J gene. The chain joins TRBV6-2 or TRBV6-3 to TRBJ2-3; either TRBD1 or TRBD2 may supply D (7 bases each). Germline lookup yields CDR1 MNHEY and CDR2 SVGEGT. This CDR3 has 16 amino acids. CDR3 DNA (partial): TGTGCCAGCAGTATGAGGGAGGGGGCGAACAATCAGCCG. Protein product: CASSMREGANNQP. The CDR3 reads in full as CASSMREGANNQPQYF.

The CDR3 DNA, read in part, is TGCAGTGCACAGGGACTAGCGGGGGAGACC. This encodes CSAQGLAGET. The CDR3 in its entirety is CSAQGLAGETQYF. The chain employs TRBV20-1 and TRBJ2-5; 13 bases line up with TRBD2. The CDR3 end is not reached by the read, which stops 3 residues before it; the germline J gene fills it in. CDR1 and CDR2 (germline): DFQATT, SNEGSKA (reference sequence). This CDR3 is built from 13 residues. The V and J ends lost 6 bases and 5 bases, in that order; junction bases with no gene match: 3.

About this clone itself: The sequence runs out 3 residues before the end of the CDR3; the remainder is reconstructed from the germline J gene. V and J are TRBV5-5 and TRBJ1-1; D is perhaps TRBD1 (5 bases). The CDR3 contains 13 residues. Trimming took off 3 bases at V and 5 bases at J, with 11 bases between the two ends. CDR1 and CDR2 (germline): SGHKS, YYEKEE (reference sequence). CDR3 in amino acids: CASSSWGTTEAFF. Partial CDR3 DNA: TGTGCCAGCAGCTCTTGGGGCACGACTGAA.